This T cell receptor beta chain derives from a study of T cell repertoires in cytomegalovirus infection. Using its own MiXCR run on the reads, TCRdb lists one record per CDR3 protein. The sample lists about 450,000 distinct CDR3 sequences, approximately 33% occurring once. Per germline, CDR1 SGHAT and CDR2 FQNNGV. J lost 3 bases, V lost 6 bases, and 13 bases had no gene match. This CDR3 is 16 amino acids long. This sequence joins TRBV11-2 and TRBJ1-2; 7 nucleotides match TRBD1. The TCR was taken from a human donor in good health (CMV status not recorded). Some clones in this sample may be carry-over from other donors' samples. Sequenced input: PBMCs. The CDR3 protein is CASSRQGPSIYYGYTF. CDR3 bases: TGTGCCAGCAGTCGACAGGGCCCTTCTATTTACTATGGCTACACCTTC.